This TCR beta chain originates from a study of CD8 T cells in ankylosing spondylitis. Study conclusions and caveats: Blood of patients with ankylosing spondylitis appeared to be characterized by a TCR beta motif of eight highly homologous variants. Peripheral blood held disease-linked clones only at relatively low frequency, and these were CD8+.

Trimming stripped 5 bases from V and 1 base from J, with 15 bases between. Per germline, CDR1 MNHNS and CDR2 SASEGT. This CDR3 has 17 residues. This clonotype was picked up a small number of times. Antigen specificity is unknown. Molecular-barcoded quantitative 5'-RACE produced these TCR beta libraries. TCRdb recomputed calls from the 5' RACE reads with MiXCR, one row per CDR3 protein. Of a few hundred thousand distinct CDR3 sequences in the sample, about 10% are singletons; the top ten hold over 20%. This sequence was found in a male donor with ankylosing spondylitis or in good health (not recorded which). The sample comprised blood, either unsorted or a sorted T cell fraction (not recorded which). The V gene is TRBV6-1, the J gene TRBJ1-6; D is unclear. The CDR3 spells CASSRTGEVSYNSPLHF. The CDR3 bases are TGTGCCAGCAGTAGAACTGGGGAAGTATCCTATAATTCACCCCTCCACTTT.